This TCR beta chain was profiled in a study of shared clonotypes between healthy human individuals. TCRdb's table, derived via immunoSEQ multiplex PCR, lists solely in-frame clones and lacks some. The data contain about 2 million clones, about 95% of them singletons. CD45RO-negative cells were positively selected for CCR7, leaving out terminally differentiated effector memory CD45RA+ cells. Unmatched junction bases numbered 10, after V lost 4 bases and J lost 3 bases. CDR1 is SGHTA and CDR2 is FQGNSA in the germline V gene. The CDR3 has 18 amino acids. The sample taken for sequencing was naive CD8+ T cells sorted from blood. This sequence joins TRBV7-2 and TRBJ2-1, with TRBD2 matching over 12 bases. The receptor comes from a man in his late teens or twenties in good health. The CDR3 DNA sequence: TGTGCCAGCAGCTCATTCAGCCTAGCGGGAGGGAGCTACAATGAGCAGTTCTTC. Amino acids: CASSSFSLAGGSYNEQFF.